This T cell receptor beta chain came from a study of shared clonotypes between healthy human individuals. Findings and limits, study-wide: A handful of donors had roughly 5.2% of their naive CD4 clonotypes in common. The four-donor shared clonotypes exceeded non-shared clonotypes in generation probability, with non-shared ones scoring lower. Naive subsets generally exceeded memory subsets in estimated richness.

Germline assignment: CDR1 MNHEY and CDR2 SMNVEV (reference sequence). This CDR3 spans 15 amino acids. Unmatched junction bases numbered 9, after V lost 2 bases and J lost 7 bases. Assay: immunoSEQ multiplex PCR; the TCRdb copy retains only in-frame clones and omits some. The repertoire holds fewer than 1.6 million clones, with about 98.5% as singletons. On this clone itself: Antigen unknown.

Investigators divided CD4+ cells into CD45RA+ naive and CD45RA-negative memory subsets. Sequenced input: naive CD4+ T cells sorted from blood. Specified subset: CD45RA+ positively selected. The V gene is TRBV27, the J gene TRBJ2-3; 7 bases align to TRBD2. This clonotype was obtained from a young man in good health. The CDR3 DNA follows: TGTGCCAGCAGTTTAAGGGACTACCTGGGGTATACGCAGTATTTT. The encoded protein is CASSLRDYLGYTQYF.